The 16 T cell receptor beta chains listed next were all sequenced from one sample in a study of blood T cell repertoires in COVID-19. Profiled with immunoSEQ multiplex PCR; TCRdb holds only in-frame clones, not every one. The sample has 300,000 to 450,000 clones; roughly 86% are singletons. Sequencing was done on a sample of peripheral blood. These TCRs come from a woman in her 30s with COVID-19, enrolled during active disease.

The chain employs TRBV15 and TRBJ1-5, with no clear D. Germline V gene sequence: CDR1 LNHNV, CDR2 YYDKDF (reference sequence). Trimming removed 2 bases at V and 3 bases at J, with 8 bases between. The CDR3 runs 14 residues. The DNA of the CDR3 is TGTGCCACCAGCAGACCCGGGAACAATCAGCCCCAGCATTTT. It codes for CATSRPGNNQPQHF.

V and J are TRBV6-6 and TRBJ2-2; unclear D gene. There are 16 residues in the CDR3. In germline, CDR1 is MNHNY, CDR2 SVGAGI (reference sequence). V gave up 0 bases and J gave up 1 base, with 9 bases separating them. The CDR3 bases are TGTGCCAGCAGTTACTCGCGGATGGGGAACACCGGGGAGCTGTTTTTT. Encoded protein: CASSYSRMGNTGELFF.

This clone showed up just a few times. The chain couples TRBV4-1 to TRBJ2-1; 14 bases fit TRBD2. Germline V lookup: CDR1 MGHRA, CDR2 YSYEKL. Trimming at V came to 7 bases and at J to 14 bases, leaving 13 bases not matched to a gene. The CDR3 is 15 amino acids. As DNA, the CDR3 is TGCGCCAGCACCGAGACTAGCGGGAGGGCCGGAGGGGAGTTCTTC. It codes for CASTETSGRAGGEFF.

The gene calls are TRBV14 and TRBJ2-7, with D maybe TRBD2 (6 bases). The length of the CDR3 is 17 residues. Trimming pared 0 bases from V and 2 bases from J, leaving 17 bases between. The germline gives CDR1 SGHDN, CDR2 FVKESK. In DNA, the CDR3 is TGTGCCAGCAGCCAAGATTTTGGACGGGGGTACACCTACGAGCAGTACTTC. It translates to CASSQDFGRGYTYEQYF.

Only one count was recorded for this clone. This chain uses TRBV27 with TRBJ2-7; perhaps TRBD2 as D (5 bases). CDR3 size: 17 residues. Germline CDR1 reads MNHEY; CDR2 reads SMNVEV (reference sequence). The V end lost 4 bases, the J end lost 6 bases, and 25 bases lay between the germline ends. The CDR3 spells CASSSVVSYGNIGEQYF. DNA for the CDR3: TGTGCCAGCAGTTCCGTGGTCTCATACGGGAACATTGGCGAGCAGTACTTC.

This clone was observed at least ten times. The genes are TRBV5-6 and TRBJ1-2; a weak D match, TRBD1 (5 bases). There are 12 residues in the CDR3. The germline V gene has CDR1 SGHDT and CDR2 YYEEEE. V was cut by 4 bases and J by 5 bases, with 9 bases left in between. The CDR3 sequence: CASSLQEYGYTF. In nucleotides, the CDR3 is TGTGCCAGCAGCCTACAGGAGTATGGCTACACCTTC.

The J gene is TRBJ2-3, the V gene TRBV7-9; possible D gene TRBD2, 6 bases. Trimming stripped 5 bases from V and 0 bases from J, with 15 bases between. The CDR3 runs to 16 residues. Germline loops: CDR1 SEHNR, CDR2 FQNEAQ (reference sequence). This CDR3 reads CASSPRTTSSTDTQYF. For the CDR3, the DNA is TGTGCCAGCAGCCCTAGGACTACCTCTAGCACAGATACGCAGTATTTT.

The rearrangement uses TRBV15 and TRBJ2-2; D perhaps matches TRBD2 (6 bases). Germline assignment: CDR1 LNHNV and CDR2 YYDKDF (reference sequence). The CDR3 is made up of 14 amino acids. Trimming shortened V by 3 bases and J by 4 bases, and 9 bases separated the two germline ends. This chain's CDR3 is CATSRDYSTGELFF. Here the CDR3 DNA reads TGTGCCACCAGCAGGGACTACAGCACCGGGGAGCTGTTTTTT.

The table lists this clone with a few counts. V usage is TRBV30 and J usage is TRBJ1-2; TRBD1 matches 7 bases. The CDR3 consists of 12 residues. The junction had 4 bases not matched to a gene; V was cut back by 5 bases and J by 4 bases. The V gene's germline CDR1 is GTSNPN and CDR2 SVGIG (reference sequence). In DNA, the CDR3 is TGTGCCTGGGCCTGGACAGGCTATGGCTACACCTTC. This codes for CAWAWTGYGYTF.

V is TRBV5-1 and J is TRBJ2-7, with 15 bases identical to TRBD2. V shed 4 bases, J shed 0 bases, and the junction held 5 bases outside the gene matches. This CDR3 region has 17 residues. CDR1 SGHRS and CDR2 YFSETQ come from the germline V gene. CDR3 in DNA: TGCGCCAGCAGCCCTGGACTAGCGGGAGGGTTCTCCTACGAGCAGTACTTC. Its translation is CASSPGLAGGFSYEQYF.

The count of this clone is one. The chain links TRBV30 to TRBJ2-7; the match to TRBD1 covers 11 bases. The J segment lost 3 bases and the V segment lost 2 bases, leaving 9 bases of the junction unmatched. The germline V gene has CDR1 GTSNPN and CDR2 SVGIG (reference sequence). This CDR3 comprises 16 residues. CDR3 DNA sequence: TGTGCCTGGAGTCCTGGCTCCGGGACAGGGGGCTACGAGCAGTACTTC. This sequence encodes CAWSPGSGTGGYEQYF.

This chain's CDR3 is CASSQGRGPGNTIYF. DNA of the CDR3: TGTGCCAGCAGCCAAGGGAGGGGACCTGGAAACACCATATATTTT. V gene TRBV3-1 (or the pseudogene TRBV3-2) combines with J gene TRBJ1-3; D is possibly TRBD1 (5 bases). CDR3 size: 15 residues. Looked up from germline, CDR1 is LGHDT and CDR2 is YNNKEL (reference sequence). Trimming stripped 1 base from V and 2 bases from J, with 9 bases between.

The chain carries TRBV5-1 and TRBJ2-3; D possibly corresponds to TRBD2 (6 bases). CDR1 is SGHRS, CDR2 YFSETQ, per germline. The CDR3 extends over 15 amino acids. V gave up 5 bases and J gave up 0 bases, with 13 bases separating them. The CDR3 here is CASSFRLVSTDTQYF. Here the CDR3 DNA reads TGCGCCAGCAGTTTCCGACTAGTCAGCACAGATACGCAGTATTTT.

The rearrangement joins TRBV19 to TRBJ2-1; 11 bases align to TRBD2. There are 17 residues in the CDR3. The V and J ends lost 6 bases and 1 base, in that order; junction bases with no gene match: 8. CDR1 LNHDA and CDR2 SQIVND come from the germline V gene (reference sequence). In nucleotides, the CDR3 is TGTGCCAGTAGCCGCTGGGCTAGCGGGAGGTCCTACAATGAGCAGTTCTTC. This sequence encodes CASSRWASGRSYNEQFF.

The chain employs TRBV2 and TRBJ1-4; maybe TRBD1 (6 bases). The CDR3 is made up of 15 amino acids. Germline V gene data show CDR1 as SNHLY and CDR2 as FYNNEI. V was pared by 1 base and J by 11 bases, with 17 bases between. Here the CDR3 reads CASSEDDRIMEKLFF. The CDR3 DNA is TGTGCCAGCAGTGAAGACGACAGGATAATGGAGAAACTGTTTTTT.

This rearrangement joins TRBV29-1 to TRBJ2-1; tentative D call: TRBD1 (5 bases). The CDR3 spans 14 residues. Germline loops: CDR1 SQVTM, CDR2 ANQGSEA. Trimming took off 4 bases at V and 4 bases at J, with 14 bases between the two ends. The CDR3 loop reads CSVVGRGQYNEQFF. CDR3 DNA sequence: TGCAGCGTTGTCGGTAGGGGTCAATACAATGAGCAGTTCTTC.